These T cell receptor beta chains were read from a single sample in a study of metastatic and nonmetastatic thyroid tumors. TCRdb re-clonotyped the PCR reads via MiXCR. The repertoire holds approximately 30,000 clones, with around a quarter as singletons. Input material: blood. The receptors here all came from a female donor with papillary thyroid cancer or a benign thyroid nodule (not recorded which). Some clones in this sample may be carry-over from other donors' samples. CDR3s include the opening cysteine and the closing phenylalanine or tryptophan. The order of the fields is V gene, clone size, J gene, CDR3 length, D gene, CDR3 DNA, CDR3 protein. A D gene is named only where the DNA matches it firmly. A row's size may be missing; if present it is once, few, many or a size class.

TRBV20-1,-,TRBJ1-1,11,-,TGCAGTGCTAGTAACCAGGGGGAAGCTTTCTTT,CSASNQGEAFF
TRBV30,many,TRBJ2-7,17,-,TGTGCCTGGAGCCCGACCGACATTCCCAACCGAGCCTACGAGCAGTACTTC,CAWSPTDIPNRAYEQYF
TRBV6-6,many,TRBJ2-5,18,TRBD2,TGTGCCAGCAGTTACTCCGAGGCTGCGGGAGGCCTCCAAGAGACCCAGTACTTC,CASSYSEAAGGLQETQYF
TRBV30,-,TRBJ2-3,13,-,TGTGCCTGGACAGGGGCCTCTAGGGATACGCAGTATTTT,CAWTGASRDTQYF
TRBV6-2/TRBV6-3,-,TRBJ2-7,13,-,TGTGCCACCCTCGGACTGGATATTTACGATCATTACTTC,CATLGLDIYDHYF
TRBV3-1,many,TRBJ2-1,14,-,TGTGCCAGCAGCCCCGGGGGTTCCTACAATGAGCAGTTCTTC,CASSPGGSYNEQFF
TRBV19,few,TRBJ1-1,12,-,TGTGCCAGTAGTAGTATGAACACTGAAGCTTTCTTT,CASSSMNTEAFF
TRBV6-1,many,TRBJ2-5,12,TRBD1,TGTGCCAGCAGGGGACAGGAAGAGACCCAGTACTTC,CASRGQEETQYF
TRBV19,many,TRBJ1-1,14,-,TGTGCCAGTAGGGGGGGGCGAATGAGCACTGAAGCTTTCTTT,CASRGGRMSTEAFF
TRBV5-4,many,TRBJ1-1,16,-,TGTGCCAGCAGCCTTGGGTGGGGGGGACCGAACACTGAAGCTCTCTTT,CASSLGWGGPNTEALF
TRBV12-3/TRBV12-4,medium-sized,TRBJ1-5,13,-,TGTGCCAGCAGTTTCCCAGGGAACCAGCCCCAGCATTTT,CASSFPGNQPQHF
TRBV2,many,TRBJ1-5,15,TRBD1,TGTGCCAGCACGGAAACAGGGGTCCCTAATCAGCCCCAGCATTTT,CASTETGVPNQPQHF
TRBV6-2/TRBV6-3,few,TRBJ2-1,17,TRBD2,TGTGCCAGCAGTTACTCGGGACTAGCGGGGGTTTACAATGAGCAGTTCTTC,CASSYSGLAGVYNEQFF
TRBV5-1,once,TRBJ2-1,16,-,TGCGCCAGCAGCCGCGTGACGACTCCCTCCTACAATGAGCAGTTCTTC,CASSRVTTPSYNEQFF
TRBV28,many,TRBJ1-1,13,-,TGTGCCAGCACCCAACCCCCAGACACTGAAGCTTTCTTT,CASTQPPDTEAFF
TRBV25-1,few,TRBJ1-4,14,-,TGTGCCAGCAGTGGGAGAAGGATCAATGAAAAACTGTTTTTT,CASSGRRINEKLFF
TRBV11-1,-,TRBJ2-2,16,-,TGTGCCAGCAGCTTCGGTTTTGGAGGTTCCACCGGGGAGCTGTTTTTT,CASSFGFGGSTGELFF
TRBV20-1,many,TRBJ2-4,15,-,TGCAGTGCTTATCAGTCCTCGGGGGCCAAAAACATTCAGTACTTC,CSAYQSSGAKNIQYF
TRBV10-1,many,TRBJ2-7,14,TRBD2,TGCGCCAGCAGTGATCCTAGCGGATCCTACGAGCAGTACTTC,CASSDPSGSYEQYF
TRBV28,-,TRBJ2-7,14,-,TGTGCCAGCAGCCCCCGCCGGAGCTCCTACGAGCAGTACTTC,CASSPRRSSYEQYF
TRBV27,many,TRBJ2-3,16,TRBD2,TGTGCCAGCAGGACCCTTGAAGCGGGAGTTTCGGATACGCAGTATTTT,CASRTLEAGVSDTQYF
TRBV27,medium-sized,TRBJ1-6,14,TRBD1,TGTGCCAGCACGGACAGGAGGTTGAATTCACCCCTCCACTTT,CASTDRRLNSPLHF
TRBV11-3,many,TRBJ1-1,14,-,TGTGCCAGCAGCCCCGCTGGTGCGAACACTGAAGCTTTCTTT,CASSPAGANTEAFF
TRBV12-3/TRBV12-4,-,TRBJ2-1,16,TRBD2,TGTGCCAGCATATCCTCGGGTCCTAGCGGTGACAATGAGCAGTTCTTC,CASISSGPSGDNEQFF
TRBV19,many,TRBJ2-1,15,-,TGTGCCAGTAGCGGTGGGCGGAGCTCCTACAATGAGCAGTTCTTC,CASSGGRSSYNEQFF
TRBV20-1,medium-sized,TRBJ1-2,15,TRBD1,TGCAGTGCTAGAGATAGGGGGCTTGTGAACTATGGCTACACCTTC,CSARDRGLVNYGYTF
TRBV4-1,many,TRBJ1-5,15,-,TGCGCCAGCAGCCAAGACACGCAGGGGAATCAGCCCCAGCATTTT,CASSQDTQGNQPQHF